This TCR beta chain came from a study of T cells in Graves' hyperthyroidism and ophthalmopathy. Amplification targeted TCR beta CDR3 regions from RNA transcripts. HTBI primers were the set used in a first-round RT-PCR of the TCR CDR3. TCRdb reprocessed the multiplex PCR reads with MiXCR, giving one entry per CDR3 protein. The sample lists about 560,000 distinct CDR3 sequences, more than 45% occurring once. As concerns this clonotype: Its antigen is as yet unknown.

V lost 5 bases and J 8 bases, leaving 15 bases between the germline ends. This CDR3 is 12 amino acids long. CDR1 and CDR2 from the germline V gene are DFQATT and SNEGSKA (reference sequence). The study, taken as a whole, reports: Before onset, ophthalmopathy was predicted by the model a median around 6 months earlier. Most expanded thyroid clonotypes above 0.001 recurred in blood.

This sequence originates from a woman between 18 and 30 years old with Graves' hyperthyroidism. This chain uses TRBV20-1 with TRBJ1-2, with a weak D call TRBD1 (5 bases). Sequencing was carried out using peripheral blood or thyroid tissue (not recorded which). The CDR3 DNA reads TGCAGTGCTTCCAGGGATTTAAGGGGCTACACCTTC. It is translated as CSASRDLRGYTF.